This entry is about one TCR beta chain. Its antigen specificity is not known. No much larger clonotype is one base removed from it; base qualities were not supplied. The CDR3 regions of human TCRbeta chains were subjected to immunosequencing. Per the source publication's procedure: Repertoire TCRs were matched against a reference library of SARS-CoV-2-specific TCRs generated with the MIRA antigen-specificity platform. Breadth was defined as the fraction of unique TCRs that were SARS-CoV-2-associated. Depth was defined as the fraction of total T cells that were SARS-CoV-2-associated. Using the MIRA data, each spike-specific TCR was assigned both to the spike region to which the TCR was reactive and to a CD4 or CD8 class. Log10-transformed breadth and depth values were compared by one-way ANOVA with Sidak's multiple comparisons tests. TCRdb re-hosts the immuneACCESS table, in-frame sequences only. Its copies lack some clones; in the studies checked, an unresolved V gene accounts for under half of them, and the cause for the rest is not known. The V and J calls and clone size were taken over from that table, and D and trimming were inferred from the DNA. Here the sample has some 130,000 clones; roughly 93% occur a single time. Clones ranked in the top ten supply more than 2.5% of the sample.

In the germline V gene, CDR1 corresponds to SGDLS and CDR2 to YYNGEE. V is cut back by 0 bases and J by 4 bases, with 3 bases in the junction unmatched. There are 14 amino acids in the CDR3, from cysteine to phenylalanine inclusive. The retained sequence is limited to the CDR3, 42 bases, with the frame set at the first base. These data come from a study of T cell responses to AZD1222 COVID-19 vaccine (dated by TCRdb to about 2021). Broadly, across the study: AZD1222 recipients with second doses at about 4 weeks or about 12 weeks were pooled, because spike-specific TCR depth and breadth did not differ between schedules. A total of under 250 trial participants underwent TCR sequencing, of whom some 200 had received two doses of AZD1222 and around 25 had received two doses of the MenACWY control vaccine. Trial participants were enrolled into age subgroups of 18-55, 56-69 and 70-plus years, which contained about 150, 27 and 61 TCR-sequenced participants, respectively. General conclusions and limits of the study: A significant rise in spike-specific TCR breadth and depth was observed after two AZD1222 doses relative to day 0 and relative to MenACWY recipients. Epitopes outside the regions mutated in the B.1.351 and B.1.1.7 variants were reportedly recognized by nearly half of the unique spike-specific TCRs. Participants were mostly white British, with more females than males. The authors suggested clonal diversity may have been underestimated. Conclusions about previously exposed vaccinees are limited, since just six AZD1222 recipients were seropositive for SARS-CoV-2 at baseline. The 56-69-year group was small, and its depth increase did not reach significance, likely because of low power. Vaccine-associated CD4 TCRs spanned the whole spike protein, with dominant responses in regions 160-218 and 743-854. Because no day 14 peak-response samples were available, repertoires were characterized only after the peak T cell response.

What this sample's time point label stands for: baseline before first vaccination. Samples from vaccinated people were obtained from the UK trials COV001 and COV002, which included a single-blind randomized controlled phase 2/3 trial of AZD1222 (ChAdOx1 nCoV-19) in healthy adults. For TCRbeta chain sequencing, PBMC samples from trial participants were taken at day 0 and at day 28 after the second dose. The chain is assembled from TRBV9 and TRBJ1-1, and TRBD1 matches 7 of the central bases. The source of this sequence is an adult in good health. The source was peripheral blood, collected on day 0 of AZD1222 vaccination. The nucleotide sequence reads TGTGCCAGCAGCGTAGGACAGGGCAGCACTGAAGCTTTCTTT. This is translated as CASSVGQGSTEAFF.